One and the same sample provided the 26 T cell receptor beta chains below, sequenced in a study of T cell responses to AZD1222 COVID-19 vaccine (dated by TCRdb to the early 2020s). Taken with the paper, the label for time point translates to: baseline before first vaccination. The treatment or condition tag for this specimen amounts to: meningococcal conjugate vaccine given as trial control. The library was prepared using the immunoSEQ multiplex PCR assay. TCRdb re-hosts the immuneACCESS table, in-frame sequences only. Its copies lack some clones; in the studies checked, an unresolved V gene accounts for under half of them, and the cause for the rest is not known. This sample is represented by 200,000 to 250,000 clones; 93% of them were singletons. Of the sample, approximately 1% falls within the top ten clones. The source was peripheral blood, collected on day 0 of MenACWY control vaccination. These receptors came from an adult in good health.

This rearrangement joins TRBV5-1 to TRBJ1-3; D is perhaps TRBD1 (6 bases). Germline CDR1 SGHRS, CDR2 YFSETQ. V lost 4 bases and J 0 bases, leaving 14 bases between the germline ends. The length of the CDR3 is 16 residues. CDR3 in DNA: TGCGCCAGCAGCGGGGACAATGCCTTCTCTGGAAACACCATATATTTT. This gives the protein CASSGDNAFSGNTIYF.

The CDR3 coding sequence is TGTGCCAGCAGCCAAGAAGGACTAGCGTCCTACGAGCAGTACTTC. As protein: CASSQEGLASYEQYF. This rearrangement joins TRBV3-1 (or the pseudogene TRBV3-2) to TRBJ2-7, with 9 bases identical to TRBD2. Losses at the gene ends were 0 bases for V and 1 base for J; bases not matched to a gene: 1. Germline V CDR1 and CDR2: LGHDT, YNNKEL (reference sequence). CDR3 length equals 15 residues.

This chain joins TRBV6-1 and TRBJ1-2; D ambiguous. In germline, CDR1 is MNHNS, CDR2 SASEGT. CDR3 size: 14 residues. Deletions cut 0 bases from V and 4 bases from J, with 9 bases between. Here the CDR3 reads CASSEAGSTYGYTF. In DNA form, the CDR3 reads TGTGCCAGCAGTGAAGCCGGGAGTACCTATGGCTACACCTTC.

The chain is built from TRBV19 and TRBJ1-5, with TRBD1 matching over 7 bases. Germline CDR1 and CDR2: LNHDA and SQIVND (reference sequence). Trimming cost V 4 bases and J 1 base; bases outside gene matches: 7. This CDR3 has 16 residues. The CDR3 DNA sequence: TGTGCCAGTAGTAATTGGGACAGCGGGAGCAATCAGCCCCAGCATTTT. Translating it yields CASSNWDSGSNQPQHF. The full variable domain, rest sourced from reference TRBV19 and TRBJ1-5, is DGGITQSPKYLFRKEGQNVTLSCEQNLNHDAMYWYRQDPGQGLRLIYYSQIVNDFQKGDIAEGYSVSREKKESFPLTVTSAQKNPTAFYLCASSNWDSGSNQPQHFGDGTRLSIL.

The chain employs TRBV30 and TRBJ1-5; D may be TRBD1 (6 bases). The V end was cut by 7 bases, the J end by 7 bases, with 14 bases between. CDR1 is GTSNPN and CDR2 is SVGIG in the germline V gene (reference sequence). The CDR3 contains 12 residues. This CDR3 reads CASSVGGQPQHF. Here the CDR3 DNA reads TGTGCCTCCTCGGTAGGGGGACAGCCCCAGCATTTT.

For the CDR3, the DNA is TGTGCCAGCAGCCAACCTCAGGGTTCGGAGACCCAGTACTTC. This encodes CASSQPQGSETQYF. V usage is TRBV14 and J usage is TRBJ2-5; a possible D gene is TRBD1 (5 bases). Germline lookup yields CDR1 SGHDN and CDR2 FVKESK. V was clipped by 2 bases and J by 5 bases, with 12 bases between them. The CDR3 has 14 amino acids.

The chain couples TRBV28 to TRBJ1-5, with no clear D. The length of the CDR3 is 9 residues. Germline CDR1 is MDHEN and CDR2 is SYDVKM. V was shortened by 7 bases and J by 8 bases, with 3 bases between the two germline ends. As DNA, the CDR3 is TGTGCCAGCATTAAGCCCCAGCATTTT. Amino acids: CASIKPQHF.

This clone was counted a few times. CDR3 protein: CASSLARVTEAFF. The CDR3 coding sequence is TGTGCCAGCAGCTTAGCCAGGGTGACTGAAGCTTTCTTT. The chain is built from TRBV7-9 and TRBJ1-1, with D possibly matching TRBD1 (5 bases). CDR3 length: 13 amino acids. Trimming took off 0 bases at V and 5 bases at J, with 7 bases between the two ends. Germline values: CDR1 SEHNR, CDR2 FQNEAQ (reference sequence).

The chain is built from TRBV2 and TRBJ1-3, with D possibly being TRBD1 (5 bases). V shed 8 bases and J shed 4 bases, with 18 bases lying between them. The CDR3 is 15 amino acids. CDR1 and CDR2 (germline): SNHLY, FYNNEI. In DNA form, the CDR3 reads TGTGCCAGCCAAACCGGACATCTCCTCGGAAACACCATATATTTT. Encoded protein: CASQTGHLLGNTIYF.

CDR3 region: CASSPSENYGYTF. CDR3 nucleotide sequence: TGTGCCAGCTCACCATCCGAGAACTATGGCTACACCTTC. This chain uses TRBV18 with TRBJ1-2; D gene ambiguous. Germline V gene data show CDR1 as KGHSH and CDR2 as LQKENI. V was clipped by 2 bases and J by 2 bases, with 6 bases between them. The CDR3 has 13 amino acids.

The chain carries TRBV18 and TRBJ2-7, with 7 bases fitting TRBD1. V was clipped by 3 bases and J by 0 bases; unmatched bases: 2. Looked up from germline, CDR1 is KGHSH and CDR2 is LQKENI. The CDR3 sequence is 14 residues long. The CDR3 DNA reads TGTGCCAGCTCACCGGGGACAGTCTCCTACGAGCAGTACTTC. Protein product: CASSPGTVSYEQYF.

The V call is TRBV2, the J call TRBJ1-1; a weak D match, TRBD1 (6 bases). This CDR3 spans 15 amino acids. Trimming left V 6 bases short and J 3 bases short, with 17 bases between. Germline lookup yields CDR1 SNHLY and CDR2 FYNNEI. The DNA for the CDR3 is TGTGCCAGCAGGCCGAGGGGGGCATCGGACACTGAAGCTTTCTTT. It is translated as CASRPRGASDTEAFF. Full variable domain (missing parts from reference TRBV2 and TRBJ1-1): EPEVTQTPSHQVTQMGQEVILRCVPISNHLYFYWYRQILGQKVEFLVSFYNNEISEKSEIFDDQFSVERPDGSNFTLKIRSTKLEDSAMYFCASRPRGASDTEAFFGQGTRLTVV.

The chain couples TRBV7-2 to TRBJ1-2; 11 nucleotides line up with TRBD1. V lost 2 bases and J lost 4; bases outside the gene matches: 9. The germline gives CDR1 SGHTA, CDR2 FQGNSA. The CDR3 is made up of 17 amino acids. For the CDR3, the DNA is TGTGCCAGCAGCTTATCTTCCCGGACAGGGGGCATCTATGGCTACACCTTC. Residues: CASSLSSRTGGIYGYTF. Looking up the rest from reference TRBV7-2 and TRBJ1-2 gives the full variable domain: GAGVSQSPSNKVTEKGKDVELRCDPISGHTALYWYRQSLGQGLEFLIYFQGNSAPDKSGLPSDRFSAERTGGSVSTLTIQRTQQEDSAVYLCASSLSSRTGGIYGYTFGSGTRLTVV.

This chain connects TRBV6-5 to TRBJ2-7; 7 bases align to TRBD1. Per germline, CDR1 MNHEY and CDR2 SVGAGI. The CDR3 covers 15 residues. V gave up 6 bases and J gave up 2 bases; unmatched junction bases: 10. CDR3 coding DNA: TGTGCCAGCAGGCATTACCGGGACAGAGCCTACGAGCAGTACTTC. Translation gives CASRHYRDRAYEQYF.

CDR3 coding DNA: TGTGCCAGCTCACCAGTCGGGACAGACTATGGCTACACCTTC. Residues: CASSPVGTDYGYTF. This chain connects TRBV18 to TRBJ1-2; 7 bases fit TRBD1. Germline lookup yields CDR1 KGHSH and CDR2 LQKENI. The V gene end was trimmed by 2 bases and the J gene end by 3 bases; junction bases not matched to a gene: 3. The CDR3 has 14 residues. The full variable domain, with the rest looked up from reference TRBV18 and TRBJ1-2, is NAGVMQNPRHLVRRRGQEARLRCSPMKGHSHVYWYRQLPEEGLKFMVYLQKENIIDESGMPKERFSAEFPKEGPSILRIQQVVRGDSAAYFCASSPVGTDYGYTFGSGTRLTVV.

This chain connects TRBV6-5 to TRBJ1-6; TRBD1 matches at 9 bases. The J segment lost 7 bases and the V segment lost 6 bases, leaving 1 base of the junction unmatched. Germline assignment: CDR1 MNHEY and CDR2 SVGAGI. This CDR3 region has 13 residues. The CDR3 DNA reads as TGTGCCAGCAGGGGGACAGGGAATTCACCCCTCCACTTT. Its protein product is CASRGTGNSPLHF.

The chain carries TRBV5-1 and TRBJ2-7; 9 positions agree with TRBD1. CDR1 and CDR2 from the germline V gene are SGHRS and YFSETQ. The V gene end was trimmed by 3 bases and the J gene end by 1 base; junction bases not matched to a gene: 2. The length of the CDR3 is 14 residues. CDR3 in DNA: TGCGCCAGCAGCTCACAGGGGGCATCCTACGAGCAGTACTTC. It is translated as CASSSQGASYEQYF.

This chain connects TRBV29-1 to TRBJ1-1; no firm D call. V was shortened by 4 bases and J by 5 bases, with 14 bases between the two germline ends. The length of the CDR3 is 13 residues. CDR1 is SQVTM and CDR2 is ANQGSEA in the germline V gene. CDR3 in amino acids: CSVAENKGTEAFF. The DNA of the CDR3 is TGCAGCGTTGCTGAAAATAAGGGTACTGAAGCTTTCTTT.

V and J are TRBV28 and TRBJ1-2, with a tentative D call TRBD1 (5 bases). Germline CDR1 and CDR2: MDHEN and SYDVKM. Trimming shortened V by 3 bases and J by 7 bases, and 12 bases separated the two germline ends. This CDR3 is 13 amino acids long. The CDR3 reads CASSFQGGFGYTF. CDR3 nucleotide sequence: TGTGCCAGCAGTTTTCAGGGTGGGTTTGGCTACACCTTC.

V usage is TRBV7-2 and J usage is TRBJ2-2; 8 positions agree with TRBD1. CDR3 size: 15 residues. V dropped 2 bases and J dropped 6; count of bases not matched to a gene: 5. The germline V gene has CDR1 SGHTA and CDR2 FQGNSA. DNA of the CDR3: TGTGCCAGCAGCTTATCCAGGGGGCTCTCCGGGGAGCTGTTTTTT. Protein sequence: CASSLSRGLSGELFF.

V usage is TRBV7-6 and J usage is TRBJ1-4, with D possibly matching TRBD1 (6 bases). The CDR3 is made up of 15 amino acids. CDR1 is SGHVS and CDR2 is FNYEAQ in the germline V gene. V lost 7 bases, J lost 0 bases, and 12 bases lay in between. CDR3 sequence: CASTLGAATNEKLFF. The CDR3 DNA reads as TGTGCCAGCACCTTGGGGGCAGCAACTAATGAAAAACTGTTTTTT.

CDR3 bases: TGTGCCTGGAGTACCATTCGAGTAGCTGGCTACACCTTC. It is translated as CAWSTIRVAGYTF. The chain combines TRBV30 with TRBJ1-2; no clear D gene. The CDR3 runs to 13 residues. Germline CDR1 reads GTSNPN; CDR2 reads SVGIG (reference sequence). V dropped 2 bases and J dropped 7 bases, with 14 bases sitting between them. Combining the CDR3 with reference TRBV30 and TRBJ1-2 gives the whole variable domain SQTIHQWPATLVQPVGSPLSLECTVEGTSNPNLYWYRQAAGRGLQLLFYSVGIGQISSEVPQNLSASRPQDRQFILSSKKLLLSDSGFYLCAWSTIRVAGYTFGSGTRLTVV.

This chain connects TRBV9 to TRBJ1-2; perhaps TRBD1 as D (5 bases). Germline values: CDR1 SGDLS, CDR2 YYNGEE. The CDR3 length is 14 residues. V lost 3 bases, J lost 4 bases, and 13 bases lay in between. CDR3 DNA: TGTGCCAGCAGCGGAAGATGGGGGTCCTATGGCTACACCTTC. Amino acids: CASSGRWGSYGYTF.

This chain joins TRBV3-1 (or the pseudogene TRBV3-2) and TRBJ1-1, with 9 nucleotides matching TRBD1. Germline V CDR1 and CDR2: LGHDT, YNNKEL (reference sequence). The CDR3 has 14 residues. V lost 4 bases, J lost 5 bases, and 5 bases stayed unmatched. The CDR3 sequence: CASSPRDRETEAFF. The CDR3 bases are TGTGCCAGCAGCCCCCGGGACAGGGAGACTGAAGCTTTCTTT.

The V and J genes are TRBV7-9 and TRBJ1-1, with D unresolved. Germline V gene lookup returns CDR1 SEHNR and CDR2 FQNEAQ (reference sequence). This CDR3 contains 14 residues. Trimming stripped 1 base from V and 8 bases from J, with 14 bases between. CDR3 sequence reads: CASSLEAPGAEAFF. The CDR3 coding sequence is TGTGCCAGCAGCTTAGAGGCGCCAGGAGCCGAAGCTTTCTTT.

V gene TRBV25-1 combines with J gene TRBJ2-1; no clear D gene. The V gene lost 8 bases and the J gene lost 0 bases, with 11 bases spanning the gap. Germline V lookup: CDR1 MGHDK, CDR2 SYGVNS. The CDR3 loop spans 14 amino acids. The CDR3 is CASADVSSYNEQFF. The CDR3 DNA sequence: TGTGCCAGCGCGGACGTCAGCTCCTACAATGAGCAGTTCTTC. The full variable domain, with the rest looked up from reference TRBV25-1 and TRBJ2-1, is EADIYQTPRYLVIGTGKKITLECSQTMGHDKMYWYQQDPGMELHLIHYSYGVNSTEKGDLSSESTVSRIRTEHFPLTLESARPSHTSQYLCASADVSSYNEQFFGPGTRLTVL.